The clone carrying this T cell receptor (beta chain) was seen just once. This record comes from a study of T cell responses to AZD1222 COVID-19 vaccine. Whole-study context: Pooling of second doses given at about 4 or about 12 weeks was done.

Using immunoSEQ multiplex PCR, the repertoire was profiled, and TCRdb retains in-frame clones only, with some absent. The sample has approximately 110,000 clones, roughly 90% seen once. The CDR3 loop spans 16 amino acids. Germline values: CDR1 LGHDT, CDR2 YNNKEL (reference sequence). V was pared by 3 bases and J by 13 bases, with 22 bases between. The TCR sequence derives from an adult in good health. The V call is TRBV3-1 (or the pseudogene TRBV3-2), the J call TRBJ1-6, with D maybe TRBD1 (6 bases). This specimen was peripheral blood, taken on day 0 of AZD1222 vaccination. The CDR3, as DNA: TGTGCCAGCAGCCATCTGACAGGATCGGACGATTACCCCCTCCACTTT. Amino acid sequence: CASSHLTGSDDYPLHF.